This TCR beta chain was found in a study of CD8 T cells in ankylosing spondylitis. The study, taken as a whole, reports: Within ankylosing spondylitis blood, a TCR beta motif made up of several highly homologous variants appeared to be characteristic. Disease-linked clones were CD8+ and relatively rare in peripheral blood. Matched ankylosing spondylitis synovial fluid reportedly contained a significantly enriched population of disease-linked clones.

Quantitative 5'-RACE with molecular barcodes generated TCR beta libraries. TCRdb re-called the 5' RACE reads through MiXCR, storing one row per CDR3 protein. The data contain roughly 440,000 distinct CDR3 sequences, about a sixth of them singletons. Note on this clonotype: The target antigen is unknown.

This CDR3 has 16 residues. Trimming cost V 8 bases and J 0 bases; bases outside gene matches: 10. The germline gives CDR1 SGHAT, CDR2 FQNNGV. The chain couples TRBV11-2 to TRBJ2-4, with 7 nucleotides matching TRBD1. Sequenced material: blood, either unsorted or a sorted T cell fraction (not recorded which). The receptor was derived from a male donor with ankylosing spondylitis. The CDR3 loop reads CASGLRQGLAKNIQYF. The CDR3, as DNA: TGTGCCAGCGGGCTTCGACAGGGATTAGCCAAAAACATTCAGTACTTC.